The rows below give T cell receptor beta chains drawn from one sample of a study of blood T cell repertoires in COVID-19. Assay used: immunoSEQ multiplex PCR; TCRdb lists only in-frame clones, some missing. This sample has around 210,000 clones; about 86% occur once, and the top ten carry around 1.5%. The specimen sequenced was peripheral blood. Receptor source: a man younger than 35 with active or convalescent COVID-19. CDR3s include the opening cysteine and the closing phenylalanine or tryptophan. D genes are given only for firm matches. The size entry is marked missing in some rows and otherwise reads once, few, many or a size class.

v_call	j_call	clone_size	d_call	cdr3_nt	cdr3_aa
TRBV12-3/TRBV12-4	TRBJ2-7	NA	NA	TGTGCCAGCATGGGGGACTCCTCCTACGAGCAGTACTTC	CASMGDSSYEQYF
TRBV27	TRBJ2-1	NA	NA	TGTGCCAGCAGTTTAAGACGGGTGGTATCTGAGCAGTTCTTC	CASSLRRVVSEQFF
TRBV6-5	TRBJ1-1	NA	NA	TGTGCCAGCAGTCTTCAGGGTATGACTGAAGCTTTCTTT	CASSLQGMTEAFF
TRBV13	TRBJ1-4	NA	TRBD1	TGTGCCAGCAGCTTGGGACAGGGTACTAATGAAAAACTGTTTTTT	CASSLGQGTNEKLFF
TRBV5-4	TRBJ2-1	NA	NA	TGTGCCAGCAGGTACGGACAGCCTACGGATCCCTACAATGAGCAGTTCTTC	CASRYGQPTDPYNEQFF
TRBV20-1	TRBJ1-5	NA	NA	TGCAGTGCTAGTACAGGAATTTATAGCAATCAGCCCCAGCATTTT	CSASTGIYSNQPQHF
TRBV25-1	TRBJ1-2	NA	TRBD1	TGTGCCAGCAGTGACTGGGGGCAGGGGGCCGACGGCTACACCTTC	CASSDWGQGADGYTF
TRBV6-5	TRBJ1-3	NA	NA	TGTGCCAGCAGTCCCCCAGGAAGTGGAAACACCATATATTTT	CASSPPGSGNTIYF
TRBV2	TRBJ2-5	once	NA	TGTGCCAGCAGTGATCAAAAGGGGGAGACCCAGTACTTC	CASSDQKGETQYF
TRBV5-1	TRBJ2-5	NA	NA	TGCGCCAGCAGCTTGGTCCAGGGAAGGGAGACCCAGTACTTC	CASSLVQGRETQYF
TRBV10-3	TRBJ1-2	NA	NA	TGTGCCAGCAATGGTCGGGACAAAGACTATGGCTACACCTTC	CASNGRDKDYGYTF
TRBV7-9	TRBJ1-5	NA	TRBD1	TGTGCCAGCAGCCTAGGGACAGGTGATCAGCCCCAGCATTTT	CASSLGTGDQPQHF
TRBV24-1	TRBJ2-1	NA	NA	TGTGCCACCAGTGAAAATCCCACCGAGATGCGAACTTCATACAATGAGCAGTTCTTC	CATSENPTEMRTSYNEQFF
TRBV2	TRBJ2-7	NA	NA	TGTGCCAGCAGTGAAAAGGCAGGCAGCCCTCTCGAGCAGTACTTC	CASSEKAGSPLEQYF
TRBV14	TRBJ2-5	NA	NA	TGTGCCAGCAGCCAGACTCTAACAGGTCCCCGGGAGACCCAGTACTTC	CASSQTLTGPRETQYF
TRBV7-2	TRBJ2-4	NA	NA	TGTGCCAGCAGCCTCGTCCGTCGGGAGTTGGGTGGAAACATTCAGTACTTC	CASSLVRRELGGNIQYF
TRBV10-2	TRBJ2-2	NA	TRBD2	TGCGCCAGCAGTGAGGTCGGGGGGACCGGGGAGCTGTTTTTT	CASSEVGGTGELFF
TRBV2	TRBJ1-4	NA	NA	TGTGCCAGCAGGATACTTGAAAAACTGTTTTTT	CASRILEKLFF
TRBV12-3/TRBV12-4	TRBJ1-5	NA	NA	TGTGCCAGCAGTTTAGGTGATGGCCAGCCCCAGCATTTT	CASSLGDGQPQHF
TRBV27	TRBJ1-5	NA	TRBD1	TGTGCCAGCAGTAAGATACAGGGGTCGGGTAGCAATCAGCCCCAGCATTTT	CASSKIQGSGSNQPQHF
TRBV2	TRBJ1-5	NA	NA	TGTGCCAGCAGTGACGGGGAGCTCAATCAGCCCCAGCATTTT	CASSDGELNQPQHF
TRBV3-1/TRBV3-2	TRBJ1-1	NA	NA	TGTGCCAGCAGCCAAGACGCGGGGACGGGAGCTTTCTTT	CASSQDAGTGAFF
TRBV28	TRBJ1-3	NA	NA	TGTGCCAGCAGCTCCGGGACAACCACTGGAAACACCATATATTTT	CASSSGTTTGNTIYF
TRBV30	TRBJ2-5	NA	TRBD2	TGTGCCTGGGACACCGGGACTAGCGCCCAAGAGACCCAGTACTTC	CAWDTGTSAQETQYF
TRBV14	TRBJ1-1	NA	NA	TGTGCCAGCAGCCCGTACTACGACGGCACTGAAGCTTTCTTT	CASSPYYDGTEAFF
TRBV5-6	TRBJ2-5	once	NA	TGTGCCAGCAGCTCGGCTCCTAGCGCAGAAGAGACCCAGTACTTC	CASSSAPSAEETQYF
TRBV5-1	TRBJ2-1	NA	TRBD2	TGCGCCAGCAGCTTTGTGCCTGGGCGGGAGAATGAGCAGTTCTTC	CASSFVPGRENEQFF